These 26 T cell receptor beta chains were sequenced from one sample in a study of T cell changes during pregnancy in multiple sclerosis. Sequencing was performed with immunoSEQ multiplex PCR; in TCRdb, only in-frame clones are kept and a portion is missing. The data hold approximately 50,000 clones, with 92% observed a single time. This specimen consisted of CD4+ T cells from peripheral blood mononuclear cells, obtained after pregnancy. The receptors stem from a female donor with multiple sclerosis, enrolled in a pregnancy study.

This chain uses TRBV7-9 with TRBJ2-3, with 10 bases lining up with TRBD2. The length of the CDR3 is 16 residues. V dropped 4 bases and J dropped 1; count of bases not matched to a gene: 5. The germline CDR1 and CDR2 sequences are SEHNR and FQNEAQ (reference sequence). The CDR3 is CASSWGGTSGTDTQYF. In DNA form, the CDR3 reads TGTGCCAGCAGCTGGGGTGGGACTAGCGGCACAGATACGCAGTATTTT.

V is TRBV14 and J is TRBJ2-7; D is perhaps TRBD1 (6 bases). Between the trimmed V and J ends, which lost 4 bases and 3 bases, there was a span of 22 bases. There are 17 residues in the CDR3. Germline lookup yields CDR1 SGHDN and CDR2 FVKESK. The CDR3 region has the DNA TGTGCCAGCAGCCGGCGGGCCACAGGGAGATTCATCTACGAGCAGTACTTC. Amino acids: CASSRRATGRFIYEQYF.

The gene calls are TRBV18 and TRBJ2-1; 16 bases agree with TRBD2. Germline CDR1 and CDR2: KGHSH and LQKENI. Trimming cost V 3 bases and J 7 bases; bases outside gene matches: 3. This CDR3 region has 16 residues. The CDR3 region has the DNA TGTGCCAGCTCACCTCCGGGACTAGCGGGAGGGAATGAGCAGTTCTTC. Translated, it gives CASSPPGLAGGNEQFF.

This chain uses TRBV4-2 with TRBJ1-1; D ambiguous. Trimming left V 0 bases short and J 2 bases short, with 19 bases between. The CDR3 consists of 18 residues. Per germline, CDR1 LGHNA and CDR2 YNFKEQ. The CDR3 DNA sequence: TGTGCCAGCAGCCAAGATCTGTTACAGACTATAAGAAACACTGAAGCTTTCTTT. Translation: CASSQDLLQTIRNTEAFF.

V usage is TRBV7-2 and J usage is TRBJ2-7; tentative D call: TRBD2 (6 bases). Per the germline V gene, CDR1 is SGHTA and CDR2 is FQGNSA. V was pared by 4 bases and J by 4 bases, with 14 bases between. The CDR3 has 14 amino acids. The CDR3 is CASSYGTYIYEQYF. CDR3 sequence (DNA): TGTGCCAGCAGCTATGGGACTTACATTTACGAGCAGTACTTC.

CDR3 bases: TGTGCCAGCAGCAAAGACAGCTACGAGCAGTACTTC. Translated: CASSKDSYEQYF. The V call is TRBV11-3, the J call TRBJ2-7; TRBD1 might be the D (5 bases). Germline-derived CDR1 and CDR2 are SGHNT and YENEEA. With 5 bases removed from V and 3 bases from J, the gap between germline ends came to 8 bases. The CDR3 totals 12 residues. Filled out from reference TRBV11-3 and TRBJ2-7, the complete variable domain reads EAGVVQSPRYKIIEKKQPVAFWCNPISGHNTLYWYLQNLGQGPELLIRYENEEAVDDSQLPKDRFSAERLKGVDSTLKIQPAELGDSAVYLCASSKDSYEQYFGPGTRLTVT.

Details on this clone: This sample includes further DNA sequences coding for the same CDR3. The chain carries TRBV18 and TRBJ1-1; D is unresolved. The CDR3 consists of 13 residues. Germline CDR1 is KGHSH and CDR2 is LQKENI. V dropped 3 bases and J dropped 0 bases, with 5 bases sitting between them. CDR3 sequence reads: CASSPGLNTEAFF. For the CDR3, the DNA is TGTGCCAGCTCACCCGGTTTGAACACTGAAGCTTTCTTT.

The chain carries TRBV5-4 and TRBJ1-2, with TRBD1 matching 10 bases. The germline CDR1 and CDR2 sequences are SGHNT and YYREEE (reference sequence). The CDR3 covers 16 residues. The J segment lost 3 bases and the V segment lost 0 bases, leaving 5 bases of the junction unmatched. The CDR3 DNA follows: TGTGCCAGCAGCTTGGGGGACAGGGGTTTTGACTATGGCTACACCTTC. Its protein is CASSLGDRGFDYGYTF.

The chain's CDR3 is CASSLLWRDHFSYEQYF. The CDR3 bases are TGTGCCAGCAGCCTTCTTTGGCGGGACCACTTCTCCTACGAGCAGTACTTC. The chain carries TRBV14 and TRBJ2-7; possibly TRBD2 for D (6 bases). V lost 4 bases to trimming and J lost 0 bases, with 19 bases between them. Germline lookup yields CDR1 SGHDN and CDR2 FVKESK. The CDR3 has 17 residues.

The chain couples TRBV5-1 to TRBJ2-1; 7 bases are a match to TRBD2. This CDR3 contains 15 residues. In germline, CDR1 is SGHRS, CDR2 YFSETQ. Trimming at V came to 0 bases and at J to 5 bases, leaving 5 bases not matched to a gene. This chain's CDR3 is CASSLDGRFNNEQFF. CDR3 bases: TGCGCCAGCAGCTTGGACGGGAGGTTTAACAATGAGCAGTTCTTC.

This clone has a single count. The gene calls are TRBV5-1 and TRBJ1-2; no definite D call. V lost 4 bases and J lost 8, with 15 bases in between. Germline V gene lookup returns CDR1 SGHRS and CDR2 YFSETQ. The CDR3 loop spans 13 amino acids. In nucleotides, the CDR3 is TGCGCCAGCAGCCTAAACGGGGAGAGAGGCTACACCTTC. This codes for CASSLNGERGYTF.

As DNA, the CDR3 is TGCGCCAGCAGCTCGGGACACCTAGCCAAAAACATTCAGTACTTC. It translates to CASSSGHLAKNIQYF. The chain combines TRBV5-1 with TRBJ2-4, with D possibly being TRBD1 (6 bases). The CDR3 sequence is 15 residues long. The germline V gene encodes CDR1 SGHRS and CDR2 YFSETQ. Trimming took 3 bases from V and 0 from J, leaving 10 bases between them.

For the CDR3, the DNA is TGTGCCAGCAGCGTAGCGCCGGGACAGGGGACTGAGCAGTTCTTC. This encodes CASSVAPGQGTEQFF. The chain joins TRBV9 to TRBJ2-1; 10 bases fit TRBD1. The germline V gene encodes CDR1 SGDLS and CDR2 YYNGEE. The CDR3 runs 15 residues. J gave up 9 bases and V 0 bases, and 6 bases lay outside the gene matches.

CDR3 nucleotides: TGTGCCAGCAGCTTCGGGGGCTCTGGGGCCAACGTCCTGACTTTC. It encodes CASSFGGSGANVLTF. The V call is TRBV7-2, the J call TRBJ2-6; D is possibly TRBD2 (6 bases). Germline CDR1 is SGHTA and CDR2 is FQGNSA. The V end lost 3 bases, the J end lost 0 bases, and 6 bases lay between the germline ends. The CDR3 loop spans 15 amino acids. The full variable domain, completed using reference TRBV7-2 and TRBJ2-6, is GAGVSQSPSNKVTEKGKDVELRCDPISGHTALYWYRQSLGQGLEFLIYFQGNSAPDKSGLPSDRFSAERTGGSVSTLTIQRTQQEDSAVYLCASSFGGSGANVLTFGAGSRLTVL.

This chain links TRBV11-3 with TRBJ2-7, with 14 bases fitting TRBD2. The length of the CDR3 is 16 residues. V lost 4 bases, J lost 6 bases, and 8 bases stayed unmatched. Germline CDR1 SGHNT, CDR2 YENEEA. The chain's CDR3 is CASSSGLAGGQSEQYF. The CDR3 DNA sequence: TGTGCCAGCAGCTCCGGACTAGCGGGAGGCCAATCCGAGCAGTACTTC. The complete variable domain, with remaining parts taken from reference TRBV11-3 and TRBJ2-7, reads EAGVVQSPRYKIIEKKQPVAFWCNPISGHNTLYWYLQNLGQGPELLIRYENEEAVDDSQLPKDRFSAERLKGVDSTLKIQPAELGDSAVYLCASSSGLAGGQSEQYFGPGTRLTVT.

The chain carries TRBV15 and TRBJ1-1, with D maybe TRBD1 (5 bases). The CDR3 contains 13 residues. Between the trimmed V and J ends, which lost 1 base and 6 bases, there was a span of 9 bases. Germline V gene sequence: CDR1 LNHNV, CDR2 YYDKDF (reference sequence). In DNA, the CDR3 is TGTGCCACCAGCAGAGCACAGGTGGCTGAAGCTTTCTTT. It encodes CATSRAQVAEAFF.

The chain carries TRBV11-2 and TRBJ1-1; the D is unclear. The CDR3 totals 13 residues. The V gene's germline CDR1 is SGHAT and CDR2 FQNNGV. V shed 5 bases and J shed 0 bases, with 7 bases lying between them. The CDR3 DNA follows: TGTGCCAGCAGCCCGAACATGAACACTGAAGCTTTCTTT. It is translated as CASSPNMNTEAFF.

The V gene is TRBV28, the J gene TRBJ1-5, with TRBD1 as a possible D gene (5 bases). The V gene's germline CDR1 is MDHEN and CDR2 SYDVKM. With 6 bases removed from V and 6 bases from J, the gap between germline ends came to 30 bases. The CDR3 consists of 19 residues. CDR3 residues: CASRPGLGATLGSSQPQHF. CDR3 nucleotides: TGTGCCAGCAGACCGGGACTGGGCGCTACACTAGGATCGTCTCAGCCCCAGCATTTT.

The chain is built from TRBV5-6 and TRBJ1-5; 8 bases are a match to TRBD1. CDR1 SGHDT and CDR2 YYEEEE come from the germline V gene. The V gene end was trimmed by 0 bases and the J gene end by 1 base; junction bases not matched to a gene: 0. The CDR3 length is 15 residues. The CDR3 sequence is CASSLGQGSNQPQHF. The DNA of the CDR3 is TGTGCCAGCAGCTTGGGACAGGGGAGCAATCAGCCCCAGCATTTT.

The chain links TRBV12-5 to TRBJ2-5; D gene uncertain. V lost 5 bases, J lost 5 bases, and 6 bases lay in between. Germline V gene data show CDR1 as LGHNT and CDR2 as FRNRAP. The CDR3 totals 11 residues. CDR3 amino acids: CASGPGETQYF. The CDR3 DNA reads as TGTGCTAGTGGTCCCGGGGAGACCCAGTACTTC. Full variable domain (missing parts from reference TRBV12-5 and TRBJ2-5): DARVTQTPRHKVTEMGQEVTMRCQPILGHNTVFWYRQTMMQGLELLAYFRNRAPLDDSGMPKDRFSAEMPDATLATLKIQPSEPRDSAVYFCASGPGETQYFGPGTRLLVL.

The chain couples TRBV28 to TRBJ2-2; 7 bases map to TRBD1. This CDR3 region has 15 residues. Trimming at V came to 5 bases and at J to 6 bases, leaving 9 bases not matched to a gene. Germline assignment: CDR1 MDHEN and CDR2 SYDVKM. CDR3 sequence (DNA): TGTGCCAGCAGTCCGCTCCCTCAGGGGGCCGGGGAGCTGTTTTTT. Translation gives CASSPLPQGAGELFF.

The chain uses TRBV6-6 and TRBJ2-7; 7 positions agree with TRBD1. The CDR3 length is 14 residues. Germline values: CDR1 MNHNY, CDR2 SVGAGI (reference sequence). V trimming: 7 bases; J trimming: 1 base; junction bases outside the gene matches: 7. CDR3: CASTKRGQSYEQYF. Written as DNA, the CDR3 is TGTGCCAGCACAAAAAGGGGGCAGTCCTACGAGCAGTACTTC.

The rearrangement links TRBV5-4 to TRBJ2-2, with 9 bases lining up with TRBD2. Germline CDR1 SGHNT, CDR2 YYREEE (reference sequence). There are 16 residues in the CDR3. J was trimmed by 4 bases and V by 1 base; bases with no gene match: 5. The CDR3 loop is CASSLPIAGVTGELFF. DNA of the CDR3: TGTGCCAGCAGCTTGCCCATAGCGGGAGTCACCGGGGAGCTGTTTTTT.

The chain links TRBV5-5 to TRBJ2-7, with D possibly TRBD1 on 6 matching bases. The germline V gene has CDR1 SGHKS and CDR2 YYEKEE (reference sequence). V lost 4 bases and J lost 4, with 18 bases in between. The CDR3 loop spans 15 amino acids. The DNA of the CDR3 is TGTGCCAGCAGCGACAGTTTAAGGGGGTTTTACGAGCAGTACTTC. Amino acid sequence: CASSDSLRGFYEQYF.

This chain connects TRBV5-4 to TRBJ2-5, with 11 bases aligning to TRBD1. The CDR3 is 15 amino acids. V lost 4 bases to trimming and J lost 4 bases; unmatched junction nucleotides: 6. The V gene's germline CDR1 is SGHNT and CDR2 YYREEE (reference sequence). The CDR3 DNA reads as TGTGCCAGCAGCCCGAGGACAGGGGGCCGAGAGACCCAGTACTTC. Translation gives CASSPRTGGRETQYF.

The DNA of the CDR3 is TGTGCCAGCAGTTTAAGGACAGGGGGCGTTAAAAAACTGTTTTTT. Translated, it gives CASSLRTGGVKKLFF. The gene calls are TRBV28 and TRBJ1-4; 11 bases are shared with TRBD1. V was pared by 2 bases and J by 9 bases, with 5 bases of the junction left unmatched. Germline-derived CDR1 and CDR2 are MDHEN and SYDVKM. The CDR3 contains 15 residues.